This T cell receptor (beta chain) was identified during a study of monozygotic twins with inflammatory bowel disease. Note on this clonotype: Its specificity is not known.

CDR1 and CDR2 (germline): ENHRY, SYGVKD. CDR3 length equals 17 residues. Amplification used two nested PCRs: roughly 17 cycles, then about 9 cycles, on TCRalpha/TCRbeta cDNA. TCRdb reprocessed the 5' RACE reads and reports one entry per CDR3 protein, with no DNA. Its clone listing holds around 40,000 distinct CDR3 sequences. Blood, about 2.6 ml, was drawn per donor. Whole-study results and caveats: Clonotype overlap with others was lower in IBD patients than in healthy twins, a difference that was greatest with disease activity. Twin pairs that were concordant did not differ from discordant pairs in repertoire similarity, possibly from limited power.

The source of this sequence is a human donor with ulcerative colitis or Crohn's disease, or a healthy co-twin of an affected twin (not recorded which). This chain links TRBV10-3 with TRBJ2-5; no DNA is available, so the TRBD2 call from TCRdb remains unchecked. Material: blood. CDR3 protein: CAIPPGLDGKSLETQYF.